This TCR beta chain was sequenced during a study of Ad26.COV2.S vaccination and SARS-CoV-2 variants. Sample treatment: some 20 received Ad26.COV2.S at low or high dose, single or two shots; about five received placebo; per-sample allocation not given. Day 63 following the first vaccine or placebo injection was when the samples were taken. This CDR3 comprises 13 residues. Trimming took 6 bases from V and 4 from J, leaving 10 bases between them. Sequencing was performed with immunoSEQ multiplex PCR; in TCRdb, only in-frame clones are kept and a portion is missing. The sample consists of about 250,000 clones, 87% of them appearing once.

The sample in question was peripheral blood, obtained in a trial of Ad26.COV2.S vaccine versus placebo. The chain carries TRBV12-3 or TRBV12-4 and TRBJ1-3, with D possibly being TRBD1 (6 bases). This sequence originates from a person between 18 and 60 years old who received the Ad26.COV2.S COVID-19 vaccine or a placebo. The CDR3 nucleotides are TGTGCCAGCAGGGACAGTTCAGGAAACACCATATATTTT. Its protein is CASRDSSGNTIYF.